The 28 T cell receptor beta chains below all came from one sample that was sequenced in a study of T cells in Graves' hyperthyroidism and ophthalmopathy. The TCR beta CDR3 regions underwent amplification using RNA transcripts as the source. In the first-round RT-PCR of the TCR CDR3, the HTBI primer set was used. TCRdb used MiXCR to reprocess the multiplex PCR reads, holding one entry per CDR3 protein. The table includes around 760,000 distinct CDR3 sequences, roughly a third detected once. Sequencing was carried out using blood. These receptors were taken from a middle-aged woman with Graves' hyperthyroidism.

This clonotype has ten or more counts. This chain connects TRBV13 to TRBJ1-3, with 7 bases identical to TRBD1. CDR1 and CDR2 from the germline V gene are PRHDT and FYEKMQ (reference sequence). CDR3 length equals 15 residues. The V and J ends lost 4 bases and 0 bases, in that order; junction bases with no gene match: 3. The CDR3 bases are TGTGCCAGCAGCTACGGACAGGCCTCTGGAAACACCATATATTTT. Protein product: CASSYGQASGNTIYF.

Turning to this clonotype: This sequence may be a read error, since a much larger clone differs from it by one base. In DNA, the CDR3 is TGTGCCAGCGGCTTGTGGAAGGCGCACACTGAAGCTTTCTTT. It specifies CASGLWKAHTEAFF. V and J are TRBV5-6 and TRBJ1-1; D gene unclear. The CDR3 covers 14 residues. Looked up from germline, CDR1 is SGHDT and CDR2 is YYEEEE.

This chain uses TRBV20-1 with TRBJ1-5; D is unresolved. V was shortened by 2 bases and J by 5 bases, with 13 bases between the two germline ends. CDR3 size: 14 residues. The germline V gene encodes CDR1 DFQATT and CDR2 SNEGSKA (reference sequence). CDR3 region: CSARYPDPYQPQHF. The CDR3 coding sequence is TGCAGTGCTAGATATCCGGATCCGTATCAGCCCCAGCATTTT.

This clonotype was observed a handful of times. Germline is not matched at one junction end, which may reflect a read error. The V gene is TRBV2, the J gene TRBJ2-7; D gene uncertain. The germline V gene encodes CDR1 SNHLY and CDR2 FYNNEI. The CDR3 covers 14 residues. CDR3 bases: TGTGCCAGCAGTGATACAACCCTCTCCTACGTGCAGTACTTC. Amino acid sequence: CASSDTTLSYVQYF.

On this clonotype itself: The germline gene is not matched at one end of the junction; a read error may be the cause. The chain recombines TRBV7-8 with TRBJ2-6, with D possibly TRBD1 on 5 matching bases. CDR1 is SGHVS, CDR2 FQNEAQ, per germline. The CDR3 consists of 8 residues. The CDR3 DNA follows: TGTGCCAGCAGCTCCCAGGGTTTC. This gives the protein CASSSQGF.

The V gene is TRBV5-5, the J gene TRBJ1-1, with no clear D. V was shortened by 0 bases and J by 5 bases, with 8 bases between the two germline ends. The CDR3 is 13 residues long. Germline V gives CDR1 SGHKS, CDR2 YYEKEE (reference sequence). CDR3 sequence (DNA): TGTGCCAGCAGCTTGGGGTTTAGGACTGAAGCTTTCTTT. This sequence encodes CASSLGFRTEAFF.

This clonotype has ten or more counts. The chain joins TRBV6-5 to TRBJ1-2; D gene uncertain. The CDR3 is made up of 12 amino acids. Trimming removed 6 bases at V and 6 bases at J, with 11 bases between. Per germline, CDR1 MNHEY and CDR2 SVGAGI. The CDR3 reads CASRSDGNGYTF. The CDR3 bases are TGTGCCAGCAGATCTGACGGCAATGGCTACACCTTC.

This clonotype showed up just a few times. This sequence joins TRBV12-3 or TRBV12-4 and TRBJ1-4, with TRBD1 identical over 9 bases. This CDR3 has 15 residues. V trimming: 5 bases; J trimming: 8 bases; junction bases outside the gene matches: 9. CDR3 residues: CASSPPGTGREKLFF. CDR3 bases: TGTGCCAGCAGTCCACCCGGGACAGGGCGCGAAAAACTGTTTTTT.

This clonotype was seen more than once but under ten times. The genes are TRBV6-5 and TRBJ1-5; 9 bases agree with TRBD1. V gave up 4 bases and J gave up 9 bases; unmatched junction bases: 7. Germline V gives CDR1 MNHEY, CDR2 SVGAGI. The CDR3 is 14 amino acids. CDR3 residues: CASSWNRGLMPQHF. CDR3 sequence (DNA): TGTGCCAGCAGTTGGAACAGGGGGCTAATGCCCCAGCATTTT.

This rearrangement joins TRBV10-3 to TRBJ1-5; 12 nucleotides agree with TRBD1. J gave up 11 bases and V 10 bases, and 21 bases lay outside the gene matches. This CDR3 contains 17 residues. Germline values: CDR1 ENHRY, CDR2 SYGVKD. The CDR3 is CATASTGTGGIRETQHF. For the CDR3, the DNA is TGTGCCACTGCCTCTACCGGGACAGGGGGCATACGGGAGACCCAGCATTTT.

This clonotype was observed at least ten times. The V call is TRBV25-1, the J call TRBJ1-5; no definite D call. V lost 4 bases, J lost 2 bases, and 9 bases lay in between. CDR1 and CDR2 from the germline V gene are MGHDK and SYGVNS. The CDR3 has 14 amino acids. CDR3 DNA sequence: TGTGCCAGCAGTGGAGGACGGGGCAATCAGCCCCAGCATTTT. This translates into CASSGGRGNQPQHF.

This clonotype showed up just a few times. This chain connects TRBV12-3 or TRBV12-4 to TRBJ1-2; D may be TRBD1 (6 bases). This CDR3 spans 16 amino acids. V was cut by 2 bases and J by 4 bases, with 17 bases left in between. CDR3 sequence: CASSLNPRGDPYGYTF. The CDR3, as DNA: TGTGCCAGCAGTTTAAACCCCAGGGGAGACCCCTATGGCTACACCTTC.

Many counts were recorded for this clonotype. V gene TRBV7-6 combines with J gene TRBJ2-5, with 11 nucleotides matching TRBD1. Per the germline V gene, CDR1 is SGHVS and CDR2 is FNYEAQ. Trimming cost V 4 bases and J 5 bases; bases outside gene matches: 6. This CDR3 is built from 15 residues. In nucleotides, the CDR3 is TGTGCCAGCAGCTGGCCGGGACAGGGGGTTGAGACCCAGTACTTC. Translated, it gives CASSWPGQGVETQYF.

A few counts support this clonotype. The chain uses TRBV6-1 and TRBJ1-3; D call uncertain. Trimming took off 1 base at V and 5 bases at J, with 3 bases between the two ends. CDR1 is MNHNS, CDR2 SASEGT, per germline. The CDR3 loop spans 12 amino acids. CDR3 protein: CASSEVRNTIYF. CDR3 bases: TGTGCCAGCAGTGAAGTTCGAAACACCATATATTTT.

The chain employs TRBV29-1 and TRBJ1-1, with TRBD1 as a possible D gene (5 bases). V lost 8 bases, J lost 1 base, and 11 bases lay in between. Germline V CDR1 and CDR2: SQVTM, ANQGSEA. CDR3 length: 12 residues. The CDR3 DNA sequence: TGCAGCCAAGAGACAGAGAACACTGAAGCTTTCTTT. Protein product: CSQETENTEAFF.

In its sample, this clonotype was seen many times. The chain uses TRBV19 and TRBJ2-7; tentatively, D is TRBD1 (6 bases). The CDR3 totals 13 residues. Trimming removed 3 bases from V and 2 bases from J, with 8 bases in between. The germline gives CDR1 LNHDA, CDR2 SQIVND (reference sequence). The CDR3: CASSIRQAYEQYF. For the CDR3, the DNA is TGTGCCAGTAGTATCCGACAGGCCTACGAGCAGTACTTC.

V usage is TRBV7-8 and J usage is TRBJ2-7, with D tentatively TRBD2 (6 bases). CDR1 is SGHVS and CDR2 is FQNEAQ in the germline V gene. The CDR3 sequence is 13 residues long. V was pared by 5 bases and J by 7 bases, with 15 bases between. The CDR3 DNA follows: TGTGCCAGCAGCGCGACCCAAGGGAGGGAGCAGTACTTC. This sequence encodes CASSATQGREQYF.

The rearrangement links TRBV24-1 to TRBJ2-6, with 8 bases that match TRBD1. The V and J ends lost 7 bases and 0 bases, in that order; junction bases with no gene match: 7. Germline V gene data show CDR1 as KGHDR and CDR2 as SFDVKD. CDR3 length equals 17 residues. CDR3 residues: CATRGTGQNSGANVLTF. The CDR3 nucleotides read TGTGCCACCAGAGGGACAGGCCAAAACTCTGGGGCCAACGTCCTGACTTTC.

This clonotype has just a few counts. The rearrangement joins TRBV7-3 to TRBJ1-2; TRBD1 might be the D (5 bases). This CDR3 has 17 residues. Germline V gives CDR1 SGHTA, CDR2 FQGTGA. The ends were cut back, 5 bases at V and 6 bases at J, with 25 bases in the middle. For the CDR3, the DNA is TGTGCCAGCAGCGTTTGGACAAGCCGGAATGCTTGGAATGGCTACACCTTC. Translated: CASSVWTSRNAWNGYTF.

The rearrangement joins TRBV7-9 to TRBJ2-7; the D gene is possibly TRBD1 (5 bases). CDR1 is SEHNR and CDR2 is FQNEAQ in the germline V gene (reference sequence). The CDR3 covers 14 residues. With 6 bases removed from V and 0 bases from J, the gap between germline ends came to 12 bases. CDR3 protein: CASSEQGRSYEQYF. The DNA of the CDR3 is TGTGCCAGCAGTGAGCAGGGCCGCTCCTACGAGCAGTACTTC.

This clonotype was seen at least ten times. The chain has TRBV7-9 and TRBJ1-3; no definite D call. Germline assignment: CDR1 SEHNR and CDR2 FQNEAQ (reference sequence). The CDR3 has 16 amino acids. V gave up 2 bases and J gave up 0 bases, with 11 bases separating them. The CDR3 DNA reads TGTGCCAGCAGCTTATTTGACCCTTACTCTGGAAACACCATATATTTT. This codes for CASSLFDPYSGNTIYF.

V is TRBV4-3 and J is TRBJ1-6; 11 bases map to TRBD1. The CDR3 has 16 amino acids. Germline lookup yields CDR1 LGHNA and CDR2 YSLEER. The ends lost 3 bases at V and 10 bases at J; junction bases unmatched: 8. The DNA for the CDR3 is TGCGCCAGCAGCCACTCATGGGGACAGGGGGGATCACCCCTCCACTTT. Residues: CASSHSWGQGGSPLHF.

The CDR3 DNA reads TGTGCCAGCAGCTTACAGGGGGGGGTGGAGACCCAGTACTTC. This sequence encodes CASSLQGGVETQYF. The rearrangement joins TRBV7-3 to TRBJ2-5; D might be TRBD1 or TRBD2, each matching 7 bases. CDR3 size: 14 residues. Trimming left V 2 bases short and J 5 bases short, with 12 bases between. The germline V gene has CDR1 SGHTA and CDR2 FQGTGA.

This clonotype was seen at least ten times. J is TRBJ1-2 and V is TRBV7-2; 9 bases match TRBD1. J was trimmed by 4 bases and V by 5 bases; bases with no gene match: 5. Germline V CDR1 and CDR2: SGHTA, FQGNSA. The CDR3 runs to 14 residues. The CDR3 region has the DNA TGTGCCAGCAGCCCGGGGACAGGGAGCTATGGCTACACCTTC. As protein: CASSPGTGSYGYTF.

The V call is TRBV4-2, the J call TRBJ2-3; 8 bases align to TRBD1. The germline gives CDR1 LGHNA, CDR2 YNFKEQ. This CDR3 spans 16 amino acids. J was trimmed by 2 bases and V by 3 bases; bases with no gene match: 7. In nucleotides, the CDR3 is TGTGCCAGCAGCCAGCTTGGGACAGGCATCACAGATACGCAGTATTTT. Its protein is CASSQLGTGITDTQYF.

This clonotype was counted many times. V gene TRBV6-5 combines with J gene TRBJ1-2; no firm D call. The CDR3 totals 10 residues. Germline V gene lookup returns CDR1 MNHEY and CDR2 SVGAGI. Trimming cost V 0 bases and J 8 bases, with 1 base left between them. The CDR3 bases are TGTGCCAGCAGTTACTCGGGCTACACCTTC. Protein product: CASSYSGYTF.

V and J are TRBV10-3 and TRBJ2-7; 11 bases match TRBD1. V lost 7 bases, J lost 1 base, and 3 bases stayed unmatched. The germline CDR1 and CDR2 sequences are ENHRY and SYGVKD. CDR3 size: 14 residues. CDR3 bases: TGTGCCATCACCCGGGACAGGGGGTCCTACGAGCAGTACTTC. This encodes CAITRDRGSYEQYF.

About this clonotype itself: A much more abundant neighbour one base away suggests this may be a read error. The chain recombines TRBV10-3 with TRBJ1-5; D is unclear. The CDR3 runs to 11 residues. Trimming shortened V by 6 bases and J by 4 bases, and 4 bases separated the two germline ends. Germline CDR1 and CDR2: ENHRY and SYGVKD. Here the CDR3 reads CAIRPNQPQHF. Here the CDR3 DNA reads TGTGCCATCAGACCTAATCAGCCCCAGCATTTT.